One and the same sample provided the 32 T cell receptor beta chains below, sequenced in a study of blood T cells in healthy people across ages. Together with a sample-barcoded 5' primer, a J-beta primer mix was included in a second PCR lasting about 6 to 11 cycles. One entry per CDR3 protein, called by TCRdb with MiXCR from the 5' RACE reads. The table shows 700,000 or so distinct CDR3 sequences, with about a fifth occurring only once. The sample was blood. The receptors stem from a man aged 65 to 79 in good health.

J is TRBJ1-4 and V is TRBV28; TRBD1 matches at 9 bases. With V trimmed by 5 bases and J by 10 bases, 8 bases remained unmatched. Germline V gene sequence: CDR1 MDHEN, CDR2 SYDVKM. CDR3 size: 14 residues. The CDR3 here is CASSPGTGLLKLFF. The CDR3 DNA is TGTGCCAGCAGTCCCGGGACAGGGTTGTTAAAACTGTTTTTT.

This clonotype was counted between two and nine times. V is TRBV7-2 and J is TRBJ2-1, with D possibly being TRBD1 or TRBD2 (5 bases each). This CDR3 has 15 amino acids. The germline CDR1 and CDR2 sequences are SGHTA and FQGNSA. V shed 6 bases and J shed 4 bases, with 16 bases lying between them. The CDR3 loop reads CASSPGTGLYNEQFF. Here the CDR3 DNA reads TGTGCCAGCAGTCCCGGGACGGGGCTTTACAATGAGCAGTTCTTC.

This clonotype turned up a few times. The CDR3 reads CASTTREGRTGELFF. The CDR3 DNA follows: TGTGCCAGCACTACGCGGGAGGGGAGGACCGGGGAGCTGTTTTTT. This chain links TRBV7-9 with TRBJ2-2; TRBD2 matches 9 bases. The CDR3 extends over 15 amino acids. CDR1 and CDR2 from the germline V gene are SEHNR and FQNEAQ (reference sequence). The ends lost 7 bases at V and 5 bases at J; junction bases unmatched: 8.

To note about this clonotype: The junction differs from germline at one of its ends, possibly a read error. In nucleotides, the CDR3 is TGTGCCAGCAGCTTAGCGGGGGGGACTCCCACCGAGGAGCTGTTTTTT. This gives the protein CASSLAGGTPTEELFF. The genes are TRBV7-8 and TRBJ2-2, with 7 nucleotides matching TRBD2. CDR3 length: 16 amino acids. Germline V gene lookup returns CDR1 SGHVS and CDR2 FQNEAQ.

To note about this clonotype: This may be a read error, as it is one base from a much larger clone. CDR3 DNA: TGTGCCAGCAGCTCTAAGGGGGGACAAGAGACCCGGTACTTC. As protein: CASSSKGGQETRYF. This chain links TRBV7-9 with TRBJ2-5, with D perhaps matching TRBD1 or TRBD2 (6 bases each). The CDR3 has 14 residues. Germline values: CDR1 SEHNR, CDR2 FQNEAQ (reference sequence).

This chain joins TRBV10-3 and TRBJ2-1; perhaps TRBD2 as D (5 bases). There are 15 residues in the CDR3. Germline V gene lookup returns CDR1 ENHRY and CDR2 SYGVKD. V dropped 7 bases and J dropped 2 bases, with 15 bases sitting between them. CDR3 sequence reads: CAIKSPEDPYNEQFF. The CDR3 region has the DNA TGTGCCATCAAAAGCCCGGAGGACCCCTACAATGAGCAGTTCTTC.

The chain is built from TRBV20-1 and TRBJ1-1, with 7 bases matching TRBD1. This CDR3 region has 14 residues. Trimming at V came to 2 bases and at J to 3 bases, leaving 6 bases not matched to a gene. Germline-derived CDR1 and CDR2 are DFQATT and SNEGSKA (reference sequence). The CDR3 is CSARMAGGYTEAFF. The CDR3, as DNA: TGCAGTGCTAGAATGGCAGGGGGATACACTGAAGCTTTCTTT.

This clonotype was recorded a few times. The gene calls are TRBV19 and TRBJ2-1; D remains ambiguous. The V end was cut by 7 bases, the J end by 3 bases, with 13 bases between. Germline V CDR1 and CDR2: LNHDA, SQIVND (reference sequence). The CDR3 contains 14 residues. This CDR3 reads CASMAGVRYNEQFF. As DNA, the CDR3 is TGTGCCAGTATGGCCGGAGTACGCTACAATGAGCAGTTCTTC.

This clonotype showed up just a few times. V gene TRBV18 combines with J gene TRBJ2-7, with D tentatively TRBD1 (6 bases). The J call is in doubt because the DNA end fits TRBJ2-5 better. From germline, CDR1 is KGHSH and CDR2 LQKENI. The CDR3 extends over 14 amino acids. The CDR3 DNA follows: TGTGCCAGCTCACCAAAGACAGGCCAAGAGACCCAGTACTTC. Its protein is CASSPKTGQETQYF.

This sequence joins TRBV24-1 and TRBJ2-3; TRBD2 agrees at 10 bases. The CDR3 spans 18 residues. V gave up 2 bases and J gave up 1 base; unmatched junction bases: 8. In germline, CDR1 is KGHDR, CDR2 SFDVKD. The CDR3 nucleotides are TGTGCCACCAGTGATTGGCTAGCGGGAGATGGGGGCACAGATACGCAGTATTTT. It is translated as CATSDWLAGDGGTDTQYF.

The rearrangement joins TRBV18 to TRBJ2-3; 8 nucleotides agree with TRBD2. The CDR3 extends over 16 amino acids. Trimming at V came to 6 bases and at J to 0 bases, leaving 8 bases not matched to a gene. Per germline, CDR1 KGHSH and CDR2 LQKENI. In DNA form, the CDR3 reads TGTGCCAGCTCCTCAGAGCTAGCGGGCAGCACAGATACGCAGTATTTT. Protein sequence: CASSSELAGSTDTQYF. Based on the CDR3 plus reference TRBV18 and TRBJ2-3, the full variable domain is NAGVMQNPRHLVRRRGQEARLRCSPMKGHSHVYWYRQLPEEGLKFMVYLQKENIIDESGMPKERFSAEFPKEGPSILRIQQVVRGDSAAYFCASSSELAGSTDTQYFGPGTRLTVL.

This rearrangement joins TRBV6-2 or TRBV6-3 to TRBJ2-3; 9 bases are a match to TRBD2. J was trimmed by 7 bases and V by 8 bases; bases with no gene match: 13. The CDR3 is 15 amino acids. Germline CDR1 is MNHEY and CDR2 is SVGEGT. CDR3 in amino acids: CASLSPGLAGHTQYF. The CDR3 coding sequence is TGTGCCAGCCTTTCCCCGGGCCTAGCGGGACATACGCAGTATTTT.

The rearrangement links TRBV15 to TRBJ2-3; D is perhaps TRBD1 (6 bases). CDR1 is LNHNV and CDR2 is YYDKDF in the germline V gene (reference sequence). The germline V and J ends were trimmed by 2 bases and 1 base, with 13 bases remaining between them. This CDR3 spans 16 amino acids. For the CDR3, the DNA is TGTGCCACCAGCAGACCCAAGGGGGTTGGCACAGATACGCAGTATTTT. Its translation: CATSRPKGVGTDTQYF.

The chain carries TRBV18 and TRBJ2-6; a weak D match, TRBD1 (5 bases). The germline V gene has CDR1 KGHSH and CDR2 LQKENI. V was shortened by 5 bases and J by 0 bases, with 11 bases between the two germline ends. The CDR3 runs 16 residues. CDR3 residues: CASSAEQVSGANVLTF. The CDR3 DNA is TGTGCCAGCTCAGCGGAACAGGTCTCTGGGGCCAACGTCCTGACTTTC.

This clonotype has at least ten counts. The chain links TRBV4-1 to TRBJ1-2; tentative D call: TRBD1 (6 bases). This CDR3 has 15 amino acids. Germline CDR1 is MGHRA and CDR2 is YSYEKL. Trimming removed 1 base from V and 8 bases from J, with 17 bases in between. DNA of the CDR3: TGCGCCAGCAGCCAAGGGGGGACATTCCCTCTGGGCTACACCTTC. Translated: CASSQGGTFPLGYTF.

This clonotype was detected a few times. The rearrangement joins TRBV5-1 to TRBJ1-4; D gene uncertain. The CDR3 runs 14 residues. V gave up 0 bases and J gave up 1 base, with 4 bases separating them. CDR1 is SGHRS and CDR2 is YFSETQ in the germline V gene. The CDR3 spells CASSLEVTNEKLFF. The CDR3 region has the DNA TGCGCCAGCAGCTTGGAAGTAACTAATGAAAAACTGTTTTTT.

J is TRBJ2-3 and V is TRBV20-1; 10 nucleotides align to TRBD2. The length of the CDR3 is 16 residues. V was clipped by 1 base and J by 9 bases; unmatched bases: 13. Germline V lookup: CDR1 DFQATT, CDR2 SNEGSKA (reference sequence). The CDR3 region is CSARAASGRVTGTQYF. The CDR3 nucleotides are TGCAGTGCTAGAGCGGCTAGCGGGAGAGTCACAGGAACGCAGTATTTT.

This clonotype has just a few counts. The chain links TRBV11-1 to TRBJ1-3; no reliable D call. V was shortened by 3 bases and J by 0 bases, with 21 bases between the two germline ends. Germline V gives CDR1 SGHAT, CDR2 FQDESV (reference sequence). This CDR3 is 19 amino acids long. CDR3 in DNA: TGTGCCAGCAGCTTTATGATGGGCAGCCTCCTGGACTCTGGAAACACCATATATTTT. This translates into CASSFMMGSLLDSGNTIYF.

This clonotype occurred a few times. This chain uses TRBV30 with TRBJ1-4; unclear D gene. Germline CDR1 GTSNPN, CDR2 SVGIG (reference sequence). Trimming cost V 1 base and J 6 bases, with 12 bases left between them. The CDR3 is made up of 14 amino acids. Here the CDR3 DNA reads TGTGCCTGGAGTGAGGTGGCGGGTTATGAAAAACTGTTTTTT. This encodes CAWSEVAGYEKLFF.

In this sample, this clonotype turned up a few times. This chain uses TRBV5-4 with TRBJ2-5, with D perhaps TRBD1 or TRBD2 (5 bases each). The J call could be wrong; TRBJ2-7 is a better fit for the DNA end. Germline-derived CDR1 and CDR2 are SGHNT and YYREEE (reference sequence). CDR3 length: 16 residues. The CDR3 sequence: CASSLGIGTARYEQYF. CDR3 DNA: TGTGCCAGCAGCTTGGGCATTGGGACCGCCCGCTACGAGCAGTACTTC.

This clonotype was found a few times. V gene TRBV12-5 combines with J gene TRBJ2-3; 11 nucleotides align to TRBD2. This CDR3 region has 16 residues. CDR1 is LGHNT, CDR2 FRNRAP, per germline. After removal of 6 bases from V and 5 bases from J, the junction contained 10 bases not matched to a gene. The DNA of the CDR3 is TGTGCTAGTGGCCGAACTAGCGGGGGCGGTATAGATACGCAGTATTTT. This translates into CASGRTSGGGIDTQYF.

The CDR3 here is CASSFIGQGVTDTQYF. Written as DNA, the CDR3 is TGTGCCAGCAGCTTTATCGGACAGGGTGTTACAGATACGCAGTATTTT. V and J are TRBV28 and TRBJ2-3; 8 bases fit TRBD1. The CDR3 length is 16 residues. J was trimmed by 3 bases and V by 6 bases; bases with no gene match: 11. Germline-derived CDR1 and CDR2 are MDHEN and SYDVKM. Variable domain in full (rest from reference TRBV28 and TRBJ2-3): DVKVTQSSRYLVKRTGEKVFLECVQDMDHENMFWYRQDPGLGLRLIYFSYDVKMKEKGDIPEGYSVSREKKERFSLILESASTNQTSMYLCASSFIGQGVTDTQYFGPGTRLTVL.

The DNA of the CDR3 is TGTGCCAGCAGCGATATATTTGAGGCGGTCGGGGGAAGGGAAAAACTGTTTTTT. As protein: CASSDIFEAVGGREKLFF. The chain combines TRBV7-9 with TRBJ1-4, with D perhaps matching TRBD1 (5 bases). This CDR3 contains 18 residues. V lost 5 bases to trimming and J lost 8 bases, with 27 bases between them. Germline V CDR1 and CDR2: SEHNR, FQNEAQ (reference sequence).

V and J are TRBV10-3 and TRBJ1-2, with D possibly being TRBD1 (5 bases). CDR3 length equals 11 residues. From germline, CDR1 is ENHRY and CDR2 SYGVKD. V lost 6 bases and J 6 bases, leaving 8 bases between the germline ends. The CDR3 spells CAISPGNGYTF. DNA of the CDR3: TGTGCCATCAGCCCAGGGAATGGCTACACCTTC.

This clonotype occurred many times. The chain joins TRBV29-1 to TRBJ1-4; D perhaps matches TRBD1 (6 bases). The CDR3 has 14 residues. Trimming took 5 bases from V and 0 from J, leaving 10 bases between them. Germline V gene sequence: CDR1 SQVTM, CDR2 ANQGSEA. Here the CDR3 reads CSVKGDATNEKLFF. DNA for the CDR3: TGCAGCGTTAAGGGGGACGCAACTAATGAAAAACTGTTTTTT.

J is TRBJ1-2 and V is TRBV11-2; D not resolved. The germline V gene has CDR1 SGHAT and CDR2 FQNNGV. The V and J ends lost 5 bases and 4 bases respectively, with 14 bases between them. CDR3 length: 14 amino acids. In nucleotides, the CDR3 is TGTGCCAGCAGCCCACGGGGTGACCGCTATGGCTACACCTTC. Residues: CASSPRGDRYGYTF.

This rearrangement joins TRBV19 to TRBJ2-1; 13 positions agree with TRBD2. V gave up 3 bases and J gave up 7 bases; unmatched junction bases: 6. Per germline, CDR1 LNHDA and CDR2 SQIVND (reference sequence). This CDR3 comprises 16 residues. CDR3 DNA sequence: TGTGCCAGTAGTATCCGCGGGACTAGCGGGACTAATGAGCAGTTCTTC. Protein product: CASSIRGTSGTNEQFF.

This chain links TRBV7-2 with TRBJ2-5; TRBD1 matches at 8 bases. V shed 5 bases, J shed 7 bases, and the junction held 18 bases outside the gene matches. Germline lookup yields CDR1 SGHTA and CDR2 FQGNSA. The CDR3 has 17 residues. The CDR3 spells CASSPPGTGRSYRTQYF. The CDR3 DNA follows: TGTGCCAGCAGCCCACCCGGGACAGGCCGTTCTTACCGGACCCAGTACTTC.

This clonotype appeared many times. This chain connects TRBV14 to TRBJ1-4; tentatively, D is TRBD1 (6 bases). There are 13 residues in the CDR3. The germline V gene has CDR1 SGHDN and CDR2 FVKESK. The ends were cut back, 6 bases at V and 8 bases at J, with 13 bases in the middle. CDR3 DNA: TGTGCCAGCAGAGGGGGAAAAGGGGAAAAACTGTTTTTT. Amino acid sequence: CASRGGKGEKLFF. Full variable domain (remainder filled in from reference TRBV14 and TRBJ1-4): EAGVTQFPSHSVIEKGQTVTLRCDPISGHDNLYWYRRVMGKEIKFLLHFVKESKQDESGMPNNRFLAERTGGTYSTLKVQPAELEDSGVYFCASRGGKGEKLFFGSGTQLSVL.

This clonotype was picked up many times. The J gene is TRBJ1-2, the V gene TRBV5-1, with TRBD1 matching 10 bases. CDR3 size: 15 residues. The germline CDR1 and CDR2 sequences are SGHRS and YFSETQ. The V and J ends lost 3 bases and 4 bases, in that order; junction bases with no gene match: 6. The CDR3 region is CASSSRDRGLYGYTF. The DNA of the CDR3 is TGCGCCAGCAGCTCGCGGGACAGGGGACTCTATGGCTACACCTTC.

For this clonotype: Germline and junction disagree at one end, which may indicate a read error. This chain joins TRBV14 and TRBJ1-4; tentatively, D is TRBD1 (6 bases). Germline assignment: CDR1 SGHDN and CDR2 FVKESK. This CDR3 comprises 14 residues. This CDR3 reads CASSKEMGGRKLFF. The CDR3 coding sequence is TGTGCCAGCAGCAAAGAAATGGGGGGGCGAAAACTGTTTTTT.

As to this clonotype: A read error may account for a junction end that differs from germline. This chain uses TRBV7-2 with TRBJ1-2; TRBD1 is a possible D gene (5 bases). This CDR3 has 13 residues. CDR1 and CDR2 from the germline V gene are SGHTA and FQGNSA. The CDR3 loop is CASSLTPGPGYNF. CDR3 nucleotide sequence: TGTGCCAGCAGCTTAACGCCAGGGCCTGGCTACAACTTC.